A single sample gave rise to the 21 T cell receptor beta chains below, sequenced in a study of CD8+ T cells in alopecia areata. Once RNA had been extracted, it was reverse transcribed into cDNA to act as the sequencing template. The repertoire was sequenced with immunoSEQ multiplex PCR; TCRdb's copy has only in-frame clones and lacks some. The sample contains around 70,000 clones, approximately 30% of which appear only once. Treatment of the sample: oral pan-JAK inhibitor, 5-10 mg twice daily. Sequenced here: CD8+ T cells sorted from blood, sampled at week 4, from a patient treated with tofacitinib. These receptors all stem from a human donor with alopecia areata.

There are a few counts of this clone. The chain has TRBV7-3 and TRBJ2-3, with D tentatively TRBD1 (6 bases). CDR1 and CDR2 from the germline V gene are SGHTA and FQGTGA. V gave up 2 bases and J gave up 1 base, with 22 bases separating them. The length of the CDR3 is 19 residues. The CDR3 nucleotides read TGTGCCAGCAGCTTAGGGGGCTATCTGGAAGAGTCGGGCACAGATACGCAGTATTTT. Residues: CASSLGGYLEESGTDTQYF.

In this sample, this clone turned up a few times. One end of the junction is discordant with germline, which a read error may explain. The V and J genes are TRBV6-6 and TRBJ2-1, with 8 positions matching TRBD2. Germline CDR1 MNHNY, CDR2 SVGAGI (reference sequence). This CDR3 spans 12 amino acids. The CDR3 loop is CGAGVKINEQFF. The CDR3 nucleotides are TGCGGAGCGGGAGTTAAAATCAATGAGCAGTTCTTC.

This clone was recorded a few times. The chain joins TRBV29-1 to TRBJ2-7; D unresolved. The CDR3 loop spans 13 amino acids. Between the trimmed V and J ends, which lost 3 bases and 1 base, there was a span of 10 bases. CDR1 SQVTM and CDR2 ANQGSEA come from the germline V gene. CDR3 region: CSVDGPSSYEQYF. The CDR3 DNA sequence: TGCAGCGTTGATGGTCCGAGTTCCTACGAGCAGTACTTC.

Only a few counts were recorded for this clone. The chain joins TRBV25-1 to TRBJ2-1; D remains ambiguous. CDR1 and CDR2 from the germline V gene are MGHDK and SYGVNS. The CDR3 length is 13 residues. V lost 1 base, J lost 9 bases, and 10 bases lay in between. CDR3 DNA sequence: TGTGCCAGCAGTGAATCACAGATTACTGAGCAGTTCTTC. Amino acid sequence: CASSESQITEQFF.

This clone was recorded a few times. This chain connects TRBV29-1 to TRBJ2-4; D remains unclear. V was cut by 6 bases and J by 0 bases, with 21 bases left in between. Germline CDR1 is SQVTM and CDR2 is ANQGSEA. This CDR3 contains 17 residues. The CDR3 here is CSVPRTSDPLAKNIQYF. DNA for the CDR3: TGCAGCGTGCCTAGGACCAGCGACCCACTAGCCAAAAACATTCAGTACTTC.

This clone was detected a few times. This chain joins TRBV29-1 and TRBJ2-3, with 7 bases fitting TRBD1. V lost 4 bases and J lost 4; bases outside the gene matches: 5. CDR1 is SQVTM, CDR2 ANQGSEA, per germline. The CDR3 covers 13 residues. The CDR3 here is CSVVRGRADTQYF. The CDR3, as DNA: TGCAGCGTTGTTAGGGGGCGGGCAGATACGCAGTATTTT.

This clone turned up a few times. V usage is TRBV7-7 and J usage is TRBJ2-3; the D gene is possibly TRBD1 (6 bases). The ends were cut back, 5 bases at V and 2 bases at J, with 8 bases in the middle. The CDR3 has 13 amino acids. CDR1 and CDR2 (germline): SSHAT, FNYEAQ (reference sequence). CDR3 coding DNA: TGTGCCAGCAGCCGGGACATCACAGATACGCAGTATTTT. This encodes CASSRDITDTQYF.

The V and J genes are TRBV5-1 and TRBJ2-2; D gene ambiguous. Germline CDR1 reads SGHRS; CDR2 reads YFSETQ. V lost 0 bases and J lost 4, with 4 bases in between. This CDR3 spans 13 amino acids. CDR3 DNA: TGCGCCAGCAGCTTGGTGGGCACCGGGGAGCTGTTTTTT. Amino acid sequence: CASSLVGTGELFF.

The CDR3 nucleotides read TGTGCCAGCAGCGGACAACCCTCCCCACTAGCGGTCCAAGAGACCCAGTACTTC. Its protein product is CASSGQPSPLAVQETQYF. V and J are TRBV7-9 and TRBJ2-5; TRBD2 aligns across 8 bases. This CDR3 has 18 amino acids. Germline V gives CDR1 SEHNR, CDR2 FQNEAQ (reference sequence). V shed 5 bases and J 1 base; nucleotides not matched to a gene: 15.

This clone was detected many times. This sequence joins TRBV7-3 and TRBJ2-6; D unclear. This CDR3 spans 15 amino acids. Germline loops: CDR1 SGHTA, CDR2 FQGTGA. Trimming removed 6 bases at V and 2 bases at J, with 11 bases between. CDR3 nucleotide sequence: TGTGCCAGCAGTCCGAATGGCGCTGGGGCCAACGTCCTGACTTTC. Amino acids: CASSPNGAGANVLTF.

Turning to this clone: A read error may produce the germline difference seen at one junction end. The chain employs TRBV29-1 and TRBJ2-7; D is uncertain. Germline V gives CDR1 SQVTM, CDR2 ANQGSEA. The CDR3 is made up of 13 amino acids. Here the CDR3 DNA reads TGCAGCGTTGATGTCGCTGACTCCTACGAGCAGTGCTTC. It translates to CSVDVADSYEQCF.

The gene calls are TRBV29-1 and TRBJ1-2; D ambiguous. The CDR3 length is 11 residues. Trimming shortened V by 4 bases and J by 8 bases, and 11 bases separated the two germline ends. CDR1 and CDR2 (germline): SQVTM, ANQGSEA. The CDR3 DNA follows: TGCAGCGTTGCATGGGGTCCCGGCTACACCTTC. Translation gives CSVAWGPGYTF.

This clone was counted only a few times. V usage is TRBV4-3 and J usage is TRBJ2-6; either TRBD1 or TRBD2 may supply D (5 bases each). V lost 0 bases and J lost 3, with 9 bases in between. Germline CDR1 reads LGHNA; CDR2 reads YSLEER. CDR3 length: 16 amino acids. The CDR3 region is CASSQEEGLGANVLTF. The CDR3 DNA is TGCGCCAGCAGCCAAGAAGAGGGGCTTGGGGCCAACGTCCTGACTTTC.

This rearrangement joins TRBV19 to TRBJ1-2; no clear D gene. From germline, CDR1 is LNHDA and CDR2 SQIVND (reference sequence). Trimming stripped 9 bases from V and 2 bases from J, with 10 bases between. This CDR3 spans 12 amino acids. The CDR3 protein is CASDARNYGYTF. CDR3 coding DNA: TGTGCCAGCGATGCCAGGAACTATGGCTACACCTTC.

The chain joins TRBV30 to TRBJ2-7; D is unclear. The CDR3 is 13 amino acids. Germline values: CDR1 GTSNPN, CDR2 SVGIG (reference sequence). V was clipped by 3 bases and J by 5 bases, with 14 bases between them. CDR3 region: CAWRVSSFNEQYF. The CDR3, as DNA: TGTGCCTGGAGAGTATCCTCTTTCAACGAGCAGTACTTC.

The chain combines TRBV4-3 with TRBJ2-1; a weak D match, TRBD1 (5 bases). The CDR3 totals 13 residues. Germline CDR1 LGHNA, CDR2 YSLEER. Trimming pared 4 bases from V and 6 bases from J, leaving 10 bases between. The DNA of the CDR3 is TGCGCCAGCAGCCCCCTTAGGGGCAATGAGCAGTTCTTC. It yields the protein CASSPLRGNEQFF.

The chain couples TRBV27 to TRBJ2-3, with a possible D match to TRBD2 (5 bases). The V gene lost 7 bases and the J gene lost 6 bases, with 17 bases spanning the gap. Germline lookup yields CDR1 MNHEY and CDR2 SMNVEV (reference sequence). This CDR3 has 14 amino acids. Here the CDR3 DNA reads TGTGCCAGCACCCCAGGTCTAGCCAGCGATACGCAGTATTTT. Translating it yields CASTPGLASDTQYF.

The rearrangement joins TRBV25-1 to TRBJ2-7; D gene ambiguous. The CDR3 has 15 residues. Trimming cost V 6 bases and J 3 bases, with 18 bases left between them. Germline V gene lookup returns CDR1 MGHDK and CDR2 SYGVNS. The CDR3 reads CASSPTAYGLYEQYF. CDR3 coding DNA: TGTGCCAGCAGCCCAACCGCCTACGGGCTCTACGAGCAGTACTTC.

This clone appeared a few times. The chain combines TRBV5-6 with TRBJ1-5; D unresolved. The CDR3 contains 15 residues. V shed 1 base and J shed 0 bases, with 8 bases lying between them. Per the germline V gene, CDR1 is SGHDT and CDR2 is YYEEEE. CDR3 nucleotides: TGTGCCAGCAGCTTGTTCAGACATAGCAATCAGCCCCAGCATTTT. Its protein product is CASSLFRHSNQPQHF.

The J gene is TRBJ1-1, the V gene TRBV30; D call uncertain. The germline V and J ends were trimmed by 5 bases and 7 bases, with 2 bases remaining between them. This CDR3 is built from 8 residues. Per germline, CDR1 GTSNPN and CDR2 SVGIG (reference sequence). CDR3 in amino acids: CAWGEAFF. The CDR3 DNA sequence: TGTGCCTGGGGTGAAGCTTTCTTT.

The J gene is TRBJ2-7, the V gene TRBV29-1, with a possible D match to TRBD1 (6 bases). The CDR3 is 11 amino acids. Trimming shortened V by 6 bases and J by 7 bases, and 13 bases separated the two germline ends. The germline CDR1 and CDR2 sequences are SQVTM and ANQGSEA. CDR3: CSVRLGGEQYF. DNA for the CDR3: TGCAGCGTCCGGTTAGGGGGAGAGCAGTACTTC.